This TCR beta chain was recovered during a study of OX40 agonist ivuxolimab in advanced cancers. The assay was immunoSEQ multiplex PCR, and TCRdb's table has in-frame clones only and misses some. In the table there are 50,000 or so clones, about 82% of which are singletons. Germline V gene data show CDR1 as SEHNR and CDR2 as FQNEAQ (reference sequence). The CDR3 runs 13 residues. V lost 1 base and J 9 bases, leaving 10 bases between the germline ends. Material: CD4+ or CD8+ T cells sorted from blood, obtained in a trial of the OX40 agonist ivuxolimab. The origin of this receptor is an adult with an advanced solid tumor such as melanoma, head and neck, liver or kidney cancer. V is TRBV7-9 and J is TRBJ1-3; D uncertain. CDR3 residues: CASSLDSSLTIYF. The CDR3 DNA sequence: TGTGCCAGCAGCTTAGACAGCTCTCTCACCATATATTTT. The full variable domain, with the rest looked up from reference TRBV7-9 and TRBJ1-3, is DTGVSQNPRHKITKRGQNVTFRCDPISEHNRLYWYRQTLGQGPEFLTYFQNEAQLEKSRLLSDRFSAERPKGSFSTLEIQRTEQGDSAMYLCASSLDSSLTIYFGEGSWLTVV.